This TCR beta chain comes out of a study of blood T cell repertoires in COVID-19. At the level of the study: Some COVID-19 samples were acute and others convalescent; all came from the United States, Italy and Spain. T cells, B-cell-depleted T cells, or PBMCs provided the cDNA or gDNA that served as material.

The CDR3 spans 16 residues. The V segment lost 0 bases and the J segment 4 bases; nucleotides outside the gene matches: 6. Germline CDR1 SGHVS, CDR2 FNYEAQ. Original processing methods: Reference gene primer amplification in the assay estimated nucleated cell counts. The method was immunoSEQ multiplex PCR; TCRdb's version includes in-frame clones alone and lacks a portion of them. V, J and clone size are those of that table, while D and trimming were read from the DNA. The sample holds around 280,000 clones, approximately 86% seen once. The chain carries TRBV7-6 and TRBJ1-3, with 7 bases identical to TRBD1. The receptor was isolated from a woman aged 45-65 years with active or convalescent COVID-19. Sequencing was carried out using peripheral blood. The CDR3 spells CASSLASGGKGNTIYF. DNA of the CDR3: TGTGCCAGCAGCTTAGCGTCAGGGGGTAAAGGAAACACCATATATTTT.